Included here is one T cell receptor beta chain sequence, with context. Its recognized antigen is unknown. Base qualities are missing; no much larger clone stands one base away. The data were obtained in a study of blood T cell repertoires in COVID-19 (dated by TCRdb to about 2020). Background for the entire study: Collaborator samples came from the United States, Italy and Spain and covered acute and convalescent phases of COVID-19. The material from the prospective study consisted of cDNA or gDNA derived from T cells, B-cell-depleted T cells, or PBMCs. Subjects who had been exposed to COVID-19, were actively infected with it, or had recovered from it provided the deeply sampled blood TCRbeta repertoires that made up the dataset. The repertoires were released in a freely available public database meant as a resource for research on the immune response to SARS-CoV-2. The samples were drawn from two sources: the first 160 participants of the ongoing ImmuneRACE study, and about 1,300 subjects contributed by 6 global collaborators. A de-identified subject ID, COVID-19 status, age in years and sex were almost always included in the sample metadata. Where available, HLA class I and class II types were obtained from metadata supplied by the sample provider rather than from assay-based typing. The investigation overall reported the following: How much clinical and demographic metadata was included differed by source and by participant, and the metadata was provided uncurated.

Collaborating institutions collected whole blood in K2EDTA tubes following their own protocols. For TCRbeta analysis, collaborators shipped samples as frozen whole blood, isolated PBMCs, or DNA extracted from either of those sample types. From its cysteine to its phenylalanine, the CDR3 spans 18 amino acids. Only CDR3 DNA is held: 54 bases, read in frame from base 1. After removal of 2 bases from V and 0 bases from J, the junction retains 9 bases not matched to a gene. TCRbeta CDR3 regions were amplified from genomic DNA using the immunoSEQ Assay, a bias-controlled multiplex PCR. The authors' analysis ran thus. The number of nucleated cells in each sample was estimated by amplification of reference gene primers within the assay. To quantify the absolute abundance of each unique TCRbeta CDR3 rearrangement, sequence reads were collapsed and filtered. Productive Simpson clonality was computed per sample as the square root of Simpson's diversity index over productive rearrangements. TCRdb provides this immuneACCESS table in a form limited to in-frame rearrangements. Some clones are lacking; in checked studies, under half of them reflect an unresolved V gene, and why the rest are absent is not known. V, J and clone size are those of that table, while D and trimming were read from the DNA. The sample table shows some 200,000 clones, and roughly 86% are seen once. The leading ten clones occupy roughly 12% of the sample.

The receptor comes from a woman in her 40s with acute or convalescent COVID-19. This receptor chain uses TRBV23-1 and TRBJ2-2, and TRBD1 matches 7 of the central bases. TRBV23-1 carries the ORF label, with uncertain function. The material sequenced was peripheral blood. The sequence in DNA is TGCGCCAGCAGTCAAAGGGAGACAGGGTTTCCGAACACCGGGGAGCTGTTTTTT. Its product reads: CASSQRETGFPNTGELFF.